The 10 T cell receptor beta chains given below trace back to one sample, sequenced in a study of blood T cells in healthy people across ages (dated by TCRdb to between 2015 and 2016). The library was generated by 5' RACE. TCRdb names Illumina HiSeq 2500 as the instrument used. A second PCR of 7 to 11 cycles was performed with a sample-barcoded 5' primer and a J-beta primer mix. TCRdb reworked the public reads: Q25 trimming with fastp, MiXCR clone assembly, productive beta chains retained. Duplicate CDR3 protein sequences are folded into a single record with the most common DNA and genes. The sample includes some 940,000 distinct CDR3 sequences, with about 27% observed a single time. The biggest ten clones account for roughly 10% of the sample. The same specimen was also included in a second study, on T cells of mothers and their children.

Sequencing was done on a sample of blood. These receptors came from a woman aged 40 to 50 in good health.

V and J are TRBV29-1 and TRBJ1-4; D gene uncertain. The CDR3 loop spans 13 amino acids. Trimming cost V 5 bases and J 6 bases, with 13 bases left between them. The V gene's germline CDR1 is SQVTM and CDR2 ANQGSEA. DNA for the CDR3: TGCAGCGTTTCGGGTGAAACGCATGAAAAACTGTTTTTT. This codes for CSVSGETHEKLFF.

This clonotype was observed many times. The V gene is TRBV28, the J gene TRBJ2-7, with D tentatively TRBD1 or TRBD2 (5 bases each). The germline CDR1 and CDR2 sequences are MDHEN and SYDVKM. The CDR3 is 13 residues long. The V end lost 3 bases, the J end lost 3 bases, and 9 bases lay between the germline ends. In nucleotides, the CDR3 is TGTGCCAGCAGTTTGGGGGTCGACTACGAGCAGTACTTC. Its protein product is CASSLGVDYEQYF.

CDR3 amino acids: CASTLTGVEAFF. The CDR3 DNA reads as TGCGCCAGCACCTTAACAGGGGTTGAAGCTTTCTTT. The chain uses TRBV5-1 and TRBJ1-1; 7 nucleotides line up with TRBD1. J was trimmed by 7 bases and V by 6 bases; bases with no gene match: 6. CDR3 length: 12 amino acids. Germline CDR1 and CDR2: SGHRS and YFSETQ. The full variable domain, rest sourced from reference TRBV5-1 and TRBJ1-1, is KAGVTQTPRYLIKTRGQQVTLSCSPISGHRSVSWYQQTPGQGLQFLFEYFSETQRNKGNFPGRFSGRQFSNSRSEMNVSTLELGDSALYLCASTLTGVEAFFGQGTRLTVV.

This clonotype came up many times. CDR3 amino acids: CASSLATAGGADEQFF. The CDR3 DNA sequence: TGCGCCAGCAGCTTGGCCACAGCGGGGGGGGCGGATGAGCAGTTCTTC. The V gene is TRBV5-1, the J gene TRBJ2-1, with TRBD2 matching over 10 bases. V was clipped by 0 bases and J by 8 bases; unmatched bases: 8. From germline, CDR1 is SGHRS and CDR2 YFSETQ. The CDR3 spans 16 residues.

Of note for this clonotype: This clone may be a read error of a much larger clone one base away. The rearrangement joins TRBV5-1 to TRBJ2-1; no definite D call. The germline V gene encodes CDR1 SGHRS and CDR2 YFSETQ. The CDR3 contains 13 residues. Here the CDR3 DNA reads TGCGCCAGCAGCTTGACGGATTACAATGATCAGTTCTTC. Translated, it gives CASSLTDYNDQFF.

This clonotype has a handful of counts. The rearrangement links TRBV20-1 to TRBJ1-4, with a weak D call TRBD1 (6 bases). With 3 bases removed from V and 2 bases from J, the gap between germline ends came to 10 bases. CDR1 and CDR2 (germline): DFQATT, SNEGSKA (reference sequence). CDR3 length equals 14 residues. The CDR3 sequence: CSARPGHTNEKLFF. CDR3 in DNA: TGCAGTGCTAGGCCGGGACATACTAATGAAAAACTGTTTTTT.

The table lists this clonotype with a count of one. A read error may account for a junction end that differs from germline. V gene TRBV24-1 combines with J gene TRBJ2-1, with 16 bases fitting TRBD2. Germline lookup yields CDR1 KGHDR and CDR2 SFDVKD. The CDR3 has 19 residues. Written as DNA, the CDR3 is TGTGTCACCAGTACATCCGGGACTAGCGGGGGGGATATTTACAATGAGCAGTTCTTC. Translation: CVTSTSGTSGGDIYNEQFF.

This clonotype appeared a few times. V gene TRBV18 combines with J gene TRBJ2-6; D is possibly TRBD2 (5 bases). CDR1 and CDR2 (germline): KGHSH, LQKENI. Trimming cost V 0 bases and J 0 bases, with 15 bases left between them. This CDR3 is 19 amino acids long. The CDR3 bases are TGTGCCAGCTCACCACCGAGGGCAGACCTTAGCTCTGGGGCCAACGTCCTGACTTTC. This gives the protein CASSPPRADLSSGANVLTF.

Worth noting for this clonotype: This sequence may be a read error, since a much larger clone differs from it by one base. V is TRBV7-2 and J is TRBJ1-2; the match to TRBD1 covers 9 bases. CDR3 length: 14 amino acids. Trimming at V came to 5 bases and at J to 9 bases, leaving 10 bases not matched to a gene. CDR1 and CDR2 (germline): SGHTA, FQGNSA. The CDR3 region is CASSRWTGDTSYTF. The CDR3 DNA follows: TGTGCCAGCAGCCGCTGGACAGGGGACACTAGCTACACCTTC.

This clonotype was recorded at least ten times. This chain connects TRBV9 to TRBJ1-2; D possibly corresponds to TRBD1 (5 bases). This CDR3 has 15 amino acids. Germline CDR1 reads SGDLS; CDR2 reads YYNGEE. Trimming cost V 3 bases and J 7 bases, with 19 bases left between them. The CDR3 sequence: CASSATPGTVGGYTF. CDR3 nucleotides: TGTGCCAGCAGCGCCACACCCGGGACGGTTGGTGGCTACACCTTC.